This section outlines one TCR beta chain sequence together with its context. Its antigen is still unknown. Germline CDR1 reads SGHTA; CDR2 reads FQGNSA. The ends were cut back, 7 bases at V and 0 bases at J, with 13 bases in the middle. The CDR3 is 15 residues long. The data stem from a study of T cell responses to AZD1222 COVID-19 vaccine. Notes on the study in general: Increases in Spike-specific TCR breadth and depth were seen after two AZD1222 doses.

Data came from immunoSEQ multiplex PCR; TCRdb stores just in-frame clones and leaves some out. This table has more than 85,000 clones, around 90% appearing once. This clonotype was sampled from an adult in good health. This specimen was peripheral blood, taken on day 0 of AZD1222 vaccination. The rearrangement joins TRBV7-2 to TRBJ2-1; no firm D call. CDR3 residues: CASKIEQSSYNEQFF. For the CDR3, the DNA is TGTGCCAGCAAAATTGAACAGAGCTCCTACAATGAGCAGTTCTTC.